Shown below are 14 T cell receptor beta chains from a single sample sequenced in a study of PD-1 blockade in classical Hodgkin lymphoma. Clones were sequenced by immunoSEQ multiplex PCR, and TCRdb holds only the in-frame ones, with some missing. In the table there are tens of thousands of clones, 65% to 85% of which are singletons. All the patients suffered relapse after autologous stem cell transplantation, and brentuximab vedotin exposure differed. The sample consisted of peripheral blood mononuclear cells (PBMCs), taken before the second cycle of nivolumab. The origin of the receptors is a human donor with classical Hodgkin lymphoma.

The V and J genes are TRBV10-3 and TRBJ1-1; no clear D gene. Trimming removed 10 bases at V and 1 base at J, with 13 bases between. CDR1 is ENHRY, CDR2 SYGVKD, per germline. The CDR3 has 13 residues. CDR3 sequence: CANARGTNTEAFF. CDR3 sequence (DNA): TGTGCCAACGCAAGAGGCACGAACACTGAAGCTTTCTTT.

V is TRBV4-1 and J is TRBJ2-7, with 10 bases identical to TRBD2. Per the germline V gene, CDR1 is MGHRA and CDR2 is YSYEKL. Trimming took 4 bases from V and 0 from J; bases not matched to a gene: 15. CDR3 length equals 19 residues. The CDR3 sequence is CASSPLLRLAGQFSYEQYF. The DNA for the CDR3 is TGCGCCAGCAGCCCCCTCCTTAGACTAGCGGGCCAGTTCTCCTACGAGCAGTACTTC.

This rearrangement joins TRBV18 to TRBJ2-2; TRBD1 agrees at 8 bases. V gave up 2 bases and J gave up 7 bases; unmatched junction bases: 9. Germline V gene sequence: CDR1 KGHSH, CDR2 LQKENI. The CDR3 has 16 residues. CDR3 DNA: TGTGCCAGCTCACCATCAGTGGACAGGGTCAGCGGGGAGCTGTTTTTT. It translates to CASSPSVDRVSGELFF.

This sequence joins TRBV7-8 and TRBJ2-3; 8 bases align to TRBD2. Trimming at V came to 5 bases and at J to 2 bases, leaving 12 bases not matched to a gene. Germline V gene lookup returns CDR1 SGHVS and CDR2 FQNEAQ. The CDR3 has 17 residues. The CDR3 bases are TGTGCCAGCAGCCTACCGGGGGGCGGGGGGTACACAGATACGCAGTATTTT. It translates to CASSLPGGGGYTDTQYF.

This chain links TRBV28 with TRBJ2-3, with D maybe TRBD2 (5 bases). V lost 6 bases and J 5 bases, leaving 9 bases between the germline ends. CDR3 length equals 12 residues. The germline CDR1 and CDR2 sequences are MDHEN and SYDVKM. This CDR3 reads CASSMSGDTQYF. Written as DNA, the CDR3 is TGTGCCAGCAGCATGAGCGGAGATACGCAGTATTTT.

The DNA for the CDR3 is TGCAGCGTGGGACTGACAGCGGGCACCGGGGAGCTGTTTTTT. It yields the protein CSVGLTAGTGELFF. V usage is TRBV29-1 and J usage is TRBJ2-2; TRBD2 might be the D (6 bases). V lost 6 bases to trimming and J lost 4 bases, with 15 bases between them. CDR1 and CDR2 (germline): SQVTM, ANQGSEA. This CDR3 is built from 14 residues.

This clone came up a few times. CDR3 DNA sequence: TGTGCCAGCAGTGGGCACAGAAGAAGCACAGATACGCAGTATTTT. Amino acid sequence: CASSGHRRSTDTQYF. The chain carries TRBV2 and TRBJ2-3, with unresolved D. Germline V gene data show CDR1 as SNHLY and CDR2 as FYNNEI. The CDR3 loop spans 15 amino acids. V lost 4 bases and J 0 bases, leaving 11 bases between the germline ends. Drawing the rest from reference TRBV2 and TRBJ2-3, the complete variable domain is EPEVTQTPSHQVTQMGQEVILRCVPISNHLYFYWYRQILGQKVEFLVSFYNNEISEKSEIFDDQFSVERPDGSNFTLKIRSTKLEDSAMYFCASSGHRRSTDTQYFGPGTRLTVL.

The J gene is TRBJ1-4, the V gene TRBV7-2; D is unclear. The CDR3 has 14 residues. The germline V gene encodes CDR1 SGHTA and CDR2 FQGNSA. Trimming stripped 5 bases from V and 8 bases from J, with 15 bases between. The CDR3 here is CASSPRGIEEKLFF. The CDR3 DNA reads TGTGCCAGCAGCCCCCGAGGAATAGAGGAAAAACTGTTTTTT. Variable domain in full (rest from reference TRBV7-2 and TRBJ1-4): GAGVSQSPSNKVTEKGKDVELRCDPISGHTALYWYRQSLGQGLEFLIYFQGNSAPDKSGLPSDRFSAERTGGSVSTLTIQRTQQEDSAVYLCASSPRGIEEKLFFGSGTQLSVL.

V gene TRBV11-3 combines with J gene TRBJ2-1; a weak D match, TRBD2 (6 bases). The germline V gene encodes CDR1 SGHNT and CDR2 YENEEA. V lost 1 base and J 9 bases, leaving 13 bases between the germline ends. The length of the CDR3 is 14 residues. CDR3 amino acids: CASSLGGEGVEQFF. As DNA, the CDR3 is TGTGCCAGCAGCTTAGGGGGGGAAGGGGTTGAGCAGTTCTTC.

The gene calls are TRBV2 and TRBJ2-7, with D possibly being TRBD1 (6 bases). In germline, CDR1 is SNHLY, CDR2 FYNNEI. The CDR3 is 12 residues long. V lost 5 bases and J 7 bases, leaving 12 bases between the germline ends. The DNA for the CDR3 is TGTGCCAGCAGTTACAGGGTTCCGGAGCAGTACTTC. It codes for CASSYRVPEQYF.

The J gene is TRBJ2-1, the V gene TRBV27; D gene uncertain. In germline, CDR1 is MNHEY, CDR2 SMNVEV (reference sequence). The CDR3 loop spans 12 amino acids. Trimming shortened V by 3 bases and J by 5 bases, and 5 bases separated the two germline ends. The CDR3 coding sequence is TGTGCCAGCAGTTTCTTGAACAATGAGCAGTTCTTC. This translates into CASSFLNNEQFF.

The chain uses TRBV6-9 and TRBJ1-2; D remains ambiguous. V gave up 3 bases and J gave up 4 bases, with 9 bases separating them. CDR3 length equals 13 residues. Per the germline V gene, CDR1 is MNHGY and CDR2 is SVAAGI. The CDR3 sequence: CASSYSSTYGYTF. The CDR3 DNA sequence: TGTGCCAGCAGTTACTCGTCGACCTATGGCTACACCTTC.

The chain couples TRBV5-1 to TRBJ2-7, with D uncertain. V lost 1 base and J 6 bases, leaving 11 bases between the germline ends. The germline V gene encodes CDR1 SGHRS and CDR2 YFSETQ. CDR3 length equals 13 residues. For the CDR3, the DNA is TGCGCCAGCAGCTTGTCTGTTACAAGCGAGCAGTACTTC. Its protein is CASSLSVTSEQYF.

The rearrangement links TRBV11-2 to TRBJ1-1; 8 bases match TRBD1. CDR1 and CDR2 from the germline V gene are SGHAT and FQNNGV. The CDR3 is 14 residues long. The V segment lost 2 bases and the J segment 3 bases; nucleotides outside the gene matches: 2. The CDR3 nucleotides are TGTGCCAGCAGCTTAAGACAGGGGTACACTGAAGCTTTCTTT. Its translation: CASSLRQGYTEAFF.